This TCR beta chain was sequenced during a study of blood T cells in healthy people across ages. This clonotype was detected only once. A second PCR of roughly 7 to 11 cycles used a sample-barcoded 5' primer and a J-beta primer mix. From the 5' RACE reads, TCRdb called clonotypes with MiXCR, one entry per CDR3 protein. The sample holds about 970,000 distinct CDR3 sequences; 51% are singletons and the top ten take over 20%. This CDR3 comprises 16 residues. The junction had 5 bases not matched to a gene; V was cut back by 4 bases and J by 3 bases. Per the germline V gene, CDR1 is KGHDR and CDR2 is SFDVKD.

The sequence was obtained from a woman aged 60-75 years in good health. The gene calls are TRBV24-1 and TRBJ2-1, with 10 bases identical to TRBD1. Sequenced material: blood. CDR3 in amino acids: CATSETDRGLYNEQFF. In DNA, the CDR3 is TGTGCCACCAGTGAAACTGACAGGGGGCTCTACAATGAGCAGTTCTTC.